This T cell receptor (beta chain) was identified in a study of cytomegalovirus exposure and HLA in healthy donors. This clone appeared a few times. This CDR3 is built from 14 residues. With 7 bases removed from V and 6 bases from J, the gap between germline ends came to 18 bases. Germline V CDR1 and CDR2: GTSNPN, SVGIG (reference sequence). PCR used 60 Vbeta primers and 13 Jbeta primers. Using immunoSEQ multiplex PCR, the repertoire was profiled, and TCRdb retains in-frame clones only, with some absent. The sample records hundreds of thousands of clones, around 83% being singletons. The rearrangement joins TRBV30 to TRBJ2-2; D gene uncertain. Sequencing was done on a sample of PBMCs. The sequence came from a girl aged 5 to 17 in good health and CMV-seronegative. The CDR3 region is CAYKDFTESGELFF. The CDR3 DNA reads TGTGCCTACAAGGATTTTACAGAGTCCGGGGAGCTGTTTTTT.